What follows is one TCR beta chain and its context. It has no known antigen specificity. The input lacks base qualities; no much larger clone sits a single base away. The record originates from a study of blood T cells in healthy people across ages (dated by TCRdb to 2013 to 2016). Regarding the research as a whole: In model experiments, template switching captured roughly one uniquely barcoded TCR beta cDNA molecule for every two T cells. Using the same blood draw, the study looked at two additional independent replicas of 1 million unique cDNA reads for two donors, one aged 18 to 30 and the other aged 80 or older. Four age groups were formed from the donors: young (average approximately 15 years), middle-aged (around 41), aged (more than 55) and long-lived (about 80). Donors of different ages were randomly distributed across sequencing lanes to avoid experimental bias. The study measured age-related changes in TCR beta repertoire diversity using deep sequencing normalized with unique cDNA molecular identifiers.

Paper-wide results and their limitations: Estimates of total diversity from one million sequenced T cells were regarded as lower bounds and underestimates. The percentage of naive T cells measured by flow cytometry correlated strongly with observed TCR beta diversity. Donor CMV infection status was unknown, potentially confounding age-related changes in expanded clonotypes. Because profiling used bulk unsorted PBMCs, naive and antigen-experienced compartments could not be compared conclusively. The long-lived group showed more naive CD4+ T cells, fewer expanded clones and increased TCR diversity than the aged group, suggesting age selection. As age increased, observed TCR beta diversity per million T cells dropped in a roughly linear way, and a significant reduction was already evident by age 40.

Donors were under 40 systemically healthy Caucasian individuals from Russia aged roughly 6 to 95 years. Each donor gave around 9 milliliters of peripheral blood, collected into EDTA-treated Vacutainer tubes. Ficoll-Paque density-gradient centrifugation was used to isolate PBMCs, with at least 7 million per sample. Total RNA was extracted from PBMCs with Trizol reagent, with at least 5.5 micrograms obtained per sample. For every donor, an aliquot of PBMCs went through flow cytometry to measure the percentages of naive CD45RAhigh/CD27high T cells. Library preparation used 5' RACE. Sequencing instrument: Illumina HiSeq 2500. A second PCR of roughly 6 to 11 cycles was performed with a sample-barcoded 5' primer and a J-beta primer mix. Each TCR beta cDNA molecule received a unique molecular identifier from a template-switch 5' adaptor carrying 12 random nucleotides. Each sample yielded at least 3 million CDR3-containing paired-end reads. The Mint cDNA synthesis kit, primed by a TRBC-specific oligonucleotide, was used to synthesize first-strand cDNA from all RNA. Following uracil-DNA glycosylase treatment, a first 18-cycle PCR with universal primers M1SS and BC2_uni_R was performed on all cDNA. The source study handled its data this way. Each sample was normalized by randomly selecting 1 million high-quality reads, each carrying a distinct molecular identifier. Reads with shared molecular identifiers were discarded instead of being binned into consensus sequences. MiTCR, with a Q25 quality threshold and the strictest error-elimination algorithm, was used for CDR3 identification, clonotype clustering and error correction. A nonparametric unseen species model with Euler transformation was used to estimate lower-bound total TCR beta diversity. The raw public data were reprocessed by TCRdb itself: fastp quality trimming at Q25, MiXCR clonotype calling, in-frame beta chains only. Rows are combined by CDR3 protein, so each entry shows the most common genes and DNA. The V and J calls, along with clone size, are taken from TCRdb and not from the paper's own processing. The table for this sample lists around 1,100,000 distinct CDR3 sequences; 35% to 40% of them were counted only once. Approximately 14% of the sample rests with the top ten.

The CDR3 goes from the cysteine to the phenylalanine over 13 residues. Kept here is only the CDR3 DNA, which spans 39 bases and is read in frame from base 1. Trimming costs V 4 bases and J 9 bases, and their ends lie 13 bases apart. In the germline V gene, CDR1 corresponds to SGHDN and CDR2 to FVKESK. The specimen sequenced was blood. This receptor was obtained from a man aged 18 to 30 in good health. The chain is assembled from TRBV14 and TRBJ1-5; D gene: possibly TRBD1, on 5 matching bases. Here the CDR3 is given as CASSRGNLMPQHF. The nucleotide sequence reads as follows: TGTGCCAGCAGCCGGGGCAACCTAATGCCCCAGCATTTT.